The sequence of this T cell receptor (beta chain) was determined in a study of CD8+ T cells in alopecia areata. Study in general: For the treated group, dosing was oral tofacitinib at 5 to 10 mg twice daily.

CDR3 length equals 13 residues. The V end was cut by 4 bases, the J end by 12 bases, with 19 bases between. CDR1 and CDR2 (germline): SQVTM, ANQGSEA. This clone has just a few counts. cDNA serving as the sequencing template came from extracted, reverse transcribed RNA. Profiling relied on immunoSEQ multiplex PCR, and the TCRdb table lists in-frame clones only, not all of them. The data show about 150,000 clones, with 45% to 60% seen just once and about 6.8% held by the top ten. Sampling of alopecia areata patients yielded lesional scalp punch biopsies as well as peripheral blood. This receptor was identified in a human donor with alopecia areata. The sample comprised CD4+ T cells sorted from blood. This chain joins TRBV29-1 and TRBJ2-1, with D maybe TRBD1 (5 bases). CDR3 loop: CSVARQGRSGQFF. In DNA form, the CDR3 reads TGCAGCGTTGCACGGCAGGGTCGGTCCGGGCAGTTCTTC.